The 23 T cell receptor beta chains presented below share a single source sample, sequenced in a study of sequential checkpoint blockade in melanoma. Assay used: immunoSEQ multiplex PCR; TCRdb lists only in-frame clones, some missing. The data hold approximately 4,200 clones, with less than 25% observed a single time. Sample treatment: randomized to nivolumab then ipilimumab (arm A) or the reverse (arm B). The sample here was tumor tissue (inferred from file names), taken from a patient given nivolumab and ipilimumab in sequence. The receptors stem from a human donor with melanoma.

This chain uses TRBV11-3 with TRBJ2-1; 8 positions agree with TRBD2. V was pared by 5 bases and J by 10 bases, with 16 bases of the junction left unmatched. Per germline, CDR1 SGHNT and CDR2 YENEEA. This CDR3 region has 16 residues. CDR3: CASSEGSGVSGREQFF. CDR3 nucleotide sequence: TGTGCCAGCAGCGAGGGTTCAGGGGTCAGCGGGAGAGAGCAGTTCTTC. Full variable domain (missing parts from reference TRBV11-3 and TRBJ2-1): EAGVVQSPRYKIIEKKQPVAFWCNPISGHNTLYWYLQNLGQGPELLIRYENEEAVDDSQLPKDRFSAERLKGVDSTLKIQPAELGDSAVYLCASSEGSGVSGREQFFGPGTRLTVL.

In this sample, this clone is medium-sized. This chain links TRBV11-3 with TRBJ1-1; 8 positions agree with TRBD1. The ends lost 5 bases at V and 4 bases at J; junction bases unmatched: 6. Per the germline V gene, CDR1 is SGHNT and CDR2 is YENEEA. CDR3 length: 14 residues. Written as DNA, the CDR3 is TGTGCCAGCAGCCAGGACAGGGTTGGCACTGAAGCTTTCTTT. It encodes CASSQDRVGTEAFF.

Sample share makes this clone medium-sized. The chain links TRBV11-3 to TRBJ2-1, with 11 nucleotides matching TRBD2. Germline V gene lookup returns CDR1 SGHNT and CDR2 YENEEA. V dropped 3 bases and J dropped 7; count of bases not matched to a gene: 11. CDR3 length: 17 residues. CDR3 residues: CASSLKTLAGGRNEQFF. DNA for the CDR3: TGTGCCAGCAGCTTGAAGACGCTAGCGGGGGGAAGGAATGAGCAGTTCTTC.

The V call is TRBV6-8, the J call TRBJ1-6; TRBD1 matches 7 bases. Germline V gene sequence: CDR1 MNHGY, CDR2 SAAAGT. With V trimmed by 6 bases and J by 8 bases, 7 bases remained unmatched. CDR3 length: 14 amino acids. The DNA of the CDR3 is TGTGCCAGCAGATTACCGGGACAGCATTCACCCCTCCACTTT. Protein product: CASRLPGQHSPLHF.

In its sample, this clone was seen many times. The chain is built from TRBV11-3 and TRBJ1-3; D is ambiguous. Germline CDR1 is SGHNT and CDR2 is YENEEA. The CDR3 length is 15 residues. The ends were cut back, 6 bases at V and 0 bases at J, with 12 bases in the middle. The CDR3 nucleotides are TGTGCCAGCAGACAAATTGAAAGCTCTGGAAACACCATATATTTT. It codes for CASRQIESSGNTIYF.

This clone was counted a few times. The J gene is TRBJ2-1, the V gene TRBV6-8, with TRBD2 matching over 7 bases. With V trimmed by 0 bases and J by 5 bases, 10 bases remained unmatched. The CDR3 length is 17 residues. Germline values: CDR1 MNHGY, CDR2 SAAAGT. The CDR3 is CASSYSMRGSNDNEQFF. In nucleotides, the CDR3 is TGTGCCAGCAGTTACTCGATGCGCGGGAGTAATGACAATGAGCAGTTCTTC.

The CDR3 nucleotides are TGTGCCAGTATCCCTGAGGGGATTGGAGGGAGTTCCTACAATGAGCAGTTCTTC. Translated: CASIPEGIGGSSYNEQFF. The J gene is TRBJ2-1, the V gene TRBV19; possible D gene TRBD2, 6 bases. This CDR3 is 18 amino acids long. Germline V CDR1 and CDR2: LNHDA, SQIVND (reference sequence). Trimming took off 7 bases at V and 1 base at J, with 23 bases between the two ends.

This chain links TRBV12-5 with TRBJ2-7, with D unclear. The V gene lost 2 bases and the J gene lost 6 bases, with 17 bases spanning the gap. CDR3 size: 15 residues. CDR1 and CDR2 (germline): LGHNT, FRNRAP. The CDR3 DNA is TGTGCTAGTGGTTTGCCCCCAGGTATGGGTCGCGAGCAGTACTTC. Amino acid sequence: CASGLPPGMGREQYF. Together with reference TRBV12-5 and TRBJ2-7, the CDR3 gives the full variable domain: DARVTQTPRHKVTEMGQEVTMRCQPILGHNTVFWYRQTMMQGLELLAYFRNRAPLDDSGMPKDRFSAEMPDATLATLKIQPSEPRDSAVYFCASGLPPGMGREQYFGPGTRLTVT.

In its sample, this clone ranks as medium-sized (0.01 to 0.1%). The V and J genes are TRBV11-3 and TRBJ2-7; 9 bases line up with TRBD1. Germline CDR1 is SGHNT and CDR2 is YENEEA. J was trimmed by 4 bases and V by 6 bases; bases with no gene match: 13. The CDR3 totals 16 residues. The CDR3 loop reads CASRPGGTGGFYEQYF. For the CDR3, the DNA is TGTGCCAGCAGACCGGGGGGTACAGGGGGCTTTTACGAGCAGTACTTC.

The rearrangement uses TRBV5-1 and TRBJ2-1; D gene ambiguous. Germline lookup yields CDR1 SGHRS and CDR2 YFSETQ. Deletions cut 0 bases from V and 3 bases from J, with 7 bases between. This CDR3 contains 14 residues. CDR3 coding DNA: TGCGCCAGCAGCTTGGTTGGTGGCTACAATGAGCAGTTCTTC. As protein: CASSLVGGYNEQFF.

This clone has just a few counts. V gene TRBV6-8 combines with J gene TRBJ1-1; 9 nucleotides match TRBD1. The CDR3 covers 17 residues. CDR1 MNHGY and CDR2 SAAAGT come from the germline V gene. Trimming removed 5 bases from V and 0 bases from J; junction bases left unmatched: 10. The CDR3 coding sequence is TGTGCCAGCAGTGGGGGGACAGGGAAGTCAGTGAACACTGAAGCTTTCTTT. Protein sequence: CASSGGTGKSVNTEAFF.

CDR3 protein: CASSEPGSYNEQFF. The DNA for the CDR3 is TGTGCCAGCAGTGAACCCGGGTCCTACAATGAGCAGTTCTTC. V gene TRBV25-1 combines with J gene TRBJ2-1; D not resolved. V was cut by 2 bases and J by 1 base, with 6 bases left in between. The CDR3 totals 14 residues. Germline V lookup: CDR1 MGHDK, CDR2 SYGVNS.

The chain has TRBV29-1 and TRBJ1-2; weak D call: TRBD1 (6 bases). The V and J ends lost 6 bases and 0 bases respectively, with 14 bases between them. Germline CDR1 is SQVTM and CDR2 is ANQGSEA. This CDR3 has 14 amino acids. The CDR3 region has the DNA TGCAGCGTGGCCCCAGGGGTTACTAACTATGGCTACACCTTC. It is translated as CSVAPGVTNYGYTF.

This clone was detected only a few times. V usage is TRBV6-8 and J usage is TRBJ1-1; weak D call: TRBD1 (6 bases). CDR1 is MNHGY, CDR2 SAAAGT, per germline. Trimming pared 1 base from V and 5 bases from J, leaving 20 bases between. The CDR3 has 17 amino acids. CDR3 region: CASSYWDTLTRRTEAFF. The CDR3 DNA is TGTGCCAGCAGTTACTGGGACACCCTGACTCGAAGAACTGAAGCTTTCTTT.

The rearrangement links TRBV11-3 to TRBJ2-2, with 10 bases lining up with TRBD2. The length of the CDR3 is 20 residues. Per germline, CDR1 SGHNT and CDR2 YENEEA. After removal of 1 base from V and 2 bases from J, the junction contained 13 bases not matched to a gene. CDR3 nucleotides: TGTGCCAGCAGCTTAGGGGGCTTCCCAGCGGGAGGGCCCAACACCGGGGAGCTGTTTTTT. This gives the protein CASSLGGFPAGGPNTGELFF.

This clone was seen repeatedly, ten times or more. J is TRBJ1-1 and V is TRBV23-1; TRBD1 matches 11 bases. TRBV23-1 is an ORF for which the function is uncertain. Trimming at V came to 6 bases and at J to 3 bases, leaving 15 bases not matched to a gene. This CDR3 contains 18 residues. The CDR3, as DNA: TGCGCCAGCAGCCAGGTTGGGACAGGGGGAGGGAAGGACACTGAAGCTTTCTTT. Translation gives CASSQVGTGGGKDTEAFF.

The chain recombines TRBV14 with TRBJ1-4, with 9 bases that match TRBD1. The CDR3 covers 17 residues. With 2 bases clipped from V and 0 bases from J, the junction kept 4 bases outside the gene matches. CDR1 is SGHDN and CDR2 is FVKESK in the germline V gene. CDR3 in amino acids: CASSQPDRGPTNEKLFF. For the CDR3, the DNA is TGTGCCAGCAGCCAACCGGACAGGGGACCAACTAATGAAAAACTGTTTTTT.

This clone was observed a handful of times. V and J are TRBV19 and TRBJ1-6, with TRBD1 as a possible D gene (6 bases). The V gene lost 1 base and the J gene lost 10 bases, with 17 bases spanning the gap. This CDR3 has 16 amino acids. Germline loops: CDR1 LNHDA, CDR2 SQIVND (reference sequence). CDR3: CASSIVGGRGGSPLHF. In DNA form, the CDR3 reads TGTGCCAGTAGTATAGTCGGTGGCAGGGGCGGCTCACCCCTCCACTTT.

This clone is medium-sized within its sample. The DNA of the CDR3 is TGTGCCAGTAATCTCGGGTCACCGATGAACACTGAAGCTTTCTTT. Translation gives CASNLGSPMNTEAFF. The chain carries TRBV19 and TRBJ1-1; D unresolved. The CDR3 has 15 amino acids. The ends were cut back, 7 bases at V and 0 bases at J, with 15 bases in the middle. CDR1 and CDR2 (germline): LNHDA, SQIVND (reference sequence).

The chain employs TRBV29-1 and TRBJ1-6; 10 bases agree with TRBD1. The CDR3 extends over 14 amino acids. The germline gives CDR1 SQVTM, CDR2 ANQGSEA. The V gene end was trimmed by 6 bases and the J gene end by 7 bases; junction bases not matched to a gene: 6. For the CDR3, the DNA is TGCAGCGTAAGCGGGACAGGGGTAAATTCACCCCTCCACTTT. Translation: CSVSGTGVNSPLHF.

This chain links TRBV23-1 with TRBJ1-6, with D perhaps TRBD1 (5 bases). TRBV23-1 is an ORF, and what it does is uncertain. The CDR3 consists of 16 residues. The V end lost 0 bases, the J end lost 10 bases, and 16 bases lay between the germline ends. The CDR3 loop is CASSQSDHRLSSPLHF. CDR3 DNA sequence: TGCGCCAGCAGTCAATCAGATCACAGGCTGAGCTCACCCCTCCACTTT.

This chain links TRBV6-8 with TRBJ2-3; 10 bases match TRBD1. This CDR3 comprises 14 residues. Germline V CDR1 and CDR2: MNHGY, SAAAGT. J was trimmed by 4 bases and V by 6 bases; bases with no gene match: 4. The CDR3, as DNA: TGTGCCAGCAGGGAGACAGGGGGCTCAGATACGCAGTATTTT. This translates into CASRETGGSDTQYF.

The V call is TRBV19, the J call TRBJ2-7; possible D gene TRBD2, 6 bases. The CDR3 runs to 13 residues. V lost 7 bases to trimming and J lost 0 bases, with 10 bases between them. Germline lookup yields CDR1 LNHDA and CDR2 SQIVND (reference sequence). The CDR3 DNA follows: TGTGCCAGTAACGGCGGGAACTCCTACGAGCAGTACTTC. Protein sequence: CASNGGNSYEQYF.